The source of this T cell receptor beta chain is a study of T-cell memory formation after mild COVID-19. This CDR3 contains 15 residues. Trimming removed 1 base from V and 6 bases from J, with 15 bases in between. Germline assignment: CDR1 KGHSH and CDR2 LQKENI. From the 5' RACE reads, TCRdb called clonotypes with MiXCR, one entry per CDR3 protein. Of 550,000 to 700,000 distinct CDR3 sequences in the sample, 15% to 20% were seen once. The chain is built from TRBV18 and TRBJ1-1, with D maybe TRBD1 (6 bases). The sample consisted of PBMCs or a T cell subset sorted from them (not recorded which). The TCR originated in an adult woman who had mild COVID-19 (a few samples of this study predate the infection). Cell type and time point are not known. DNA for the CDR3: TGTGCCAGCTCACCACGGCCGGCACAGGGCTCTGAAGCTTTCTTT. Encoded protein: CASSPRPAQGSEAFF.